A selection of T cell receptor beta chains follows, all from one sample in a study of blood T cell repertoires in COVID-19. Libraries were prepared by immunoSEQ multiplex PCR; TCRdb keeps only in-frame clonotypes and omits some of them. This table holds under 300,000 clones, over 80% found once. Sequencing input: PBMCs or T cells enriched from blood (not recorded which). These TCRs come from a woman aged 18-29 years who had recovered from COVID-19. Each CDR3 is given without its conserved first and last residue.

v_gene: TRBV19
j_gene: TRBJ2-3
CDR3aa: ASRTEHESDTQY

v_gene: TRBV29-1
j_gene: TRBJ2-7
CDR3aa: SVEPPGGPHEQY

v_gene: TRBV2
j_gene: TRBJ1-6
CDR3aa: ASKTGTGDSPLH

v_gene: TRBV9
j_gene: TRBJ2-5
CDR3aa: ASSQEADQETQY

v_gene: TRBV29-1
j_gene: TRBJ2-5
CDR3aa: SVVRLETQY

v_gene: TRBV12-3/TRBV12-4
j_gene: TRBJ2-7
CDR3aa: ASSPTGTYEQY

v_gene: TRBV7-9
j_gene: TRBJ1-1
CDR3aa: ASSLEGSTEAF

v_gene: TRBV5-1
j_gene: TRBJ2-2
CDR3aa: ASSLMGAGELF

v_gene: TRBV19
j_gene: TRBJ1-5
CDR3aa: ASSIVFQNNQPQH

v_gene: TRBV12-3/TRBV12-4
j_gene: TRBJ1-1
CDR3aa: ASSSTGGTEAF

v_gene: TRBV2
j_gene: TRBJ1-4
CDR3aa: ASTRQGGNEKLF

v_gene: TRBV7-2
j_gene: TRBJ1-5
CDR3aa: ASSPRSGNQPQH

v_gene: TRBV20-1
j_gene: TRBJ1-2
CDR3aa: SAGTANT

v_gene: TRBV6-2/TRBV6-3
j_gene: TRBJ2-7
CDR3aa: ASSYSFGRDSTYEQY

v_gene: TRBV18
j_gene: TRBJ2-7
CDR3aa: ASSPGRGSWDEQY

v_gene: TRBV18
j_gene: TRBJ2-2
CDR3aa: ASSPRAGGGDTGELF

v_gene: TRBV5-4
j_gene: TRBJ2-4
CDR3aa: ASSLAGWGENIQY

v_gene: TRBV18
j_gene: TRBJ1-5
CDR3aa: ASSLDLGNQPQH

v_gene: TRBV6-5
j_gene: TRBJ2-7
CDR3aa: ASRSAGGLNYEQY

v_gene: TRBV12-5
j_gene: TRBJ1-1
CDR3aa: ASGLGQTNEAF

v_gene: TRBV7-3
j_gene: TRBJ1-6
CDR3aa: ASSLASGANSPLH

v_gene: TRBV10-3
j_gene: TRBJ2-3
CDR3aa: AISGGPTDTQY

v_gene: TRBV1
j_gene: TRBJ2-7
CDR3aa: TSSQEIRRELRRLSSYEQY

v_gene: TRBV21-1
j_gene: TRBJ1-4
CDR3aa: ASSPLHEAGTMATNEKLF

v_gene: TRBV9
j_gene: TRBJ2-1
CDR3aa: ASSPVPSGRAEQF

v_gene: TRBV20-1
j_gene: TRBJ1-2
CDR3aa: SARGDYGYT

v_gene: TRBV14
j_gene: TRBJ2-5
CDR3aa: ASSQPRGGSDKTQY

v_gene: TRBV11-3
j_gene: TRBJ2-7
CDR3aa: ASSRRTSAVNEQY

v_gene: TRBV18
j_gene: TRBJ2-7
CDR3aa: ASSPPGQGIYEQY

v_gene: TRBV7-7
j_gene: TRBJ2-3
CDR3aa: ASSLAEADTQY

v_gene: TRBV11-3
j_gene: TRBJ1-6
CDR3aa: ASSEIDRGALH

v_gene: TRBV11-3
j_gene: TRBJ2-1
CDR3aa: ASSLAGVYNEQF

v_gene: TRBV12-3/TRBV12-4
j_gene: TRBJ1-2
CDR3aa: ASSSGQNYGYT

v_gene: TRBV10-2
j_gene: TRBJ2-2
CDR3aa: ASSDGANTGELF

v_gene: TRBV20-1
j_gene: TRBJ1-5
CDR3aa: SASSGTGGNQPQH

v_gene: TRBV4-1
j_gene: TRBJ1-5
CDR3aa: ASSQGESNQPQH

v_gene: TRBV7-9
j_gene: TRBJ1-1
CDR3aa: ASSSFSEAF

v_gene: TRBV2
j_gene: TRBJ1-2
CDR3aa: ASSASANYGYT

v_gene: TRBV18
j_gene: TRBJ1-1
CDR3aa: ASSPLITDEAF

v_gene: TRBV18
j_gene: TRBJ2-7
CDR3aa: ASSQRQGARPEQY

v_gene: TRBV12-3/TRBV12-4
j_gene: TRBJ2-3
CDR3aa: ASSWGGKDTQY

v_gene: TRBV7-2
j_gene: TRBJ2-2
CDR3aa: ASSQGVTGELF